Following are 21 T cell receptor beta chains from one sample sequenced in a study of T cells in Graves' hyperthyroidism and ophthalmopathy. TCR beta CDR3 regions were amplified from RNA. A set of HTBI primers served as the primers for a first-round RT-PCR of the TCR CDR3. TCRdb fed the multiplex PCR reads into MiXCR, producing one record per CDR3 protein. The sample carries hundreds of thousands of distinct CDR3 sequences, roughly 17% recorded once. The specimen sequenced was blood. The receptors shown here come from a woman aged 25 to 45 with Graves' hyperthyroidism.

The table lists this clonotype with many counts. J is TRBJ2-5 and V is TRBV10-3; TRBD2 aligns across 9 bases. Germline V CDR1 and CDR2: ENHRY, SYGVKD. V gave up 6 bases and J gave up 7 bases; unmatched junction bases: 18. The CDR3 runs to 17 residues. CDR3 bases: TGTGCCATCAGCATCAAGTCGGGACTAGCCGTCGGCGGGACCCAGTACTTC. Its protein is CAISIKSGLAVGGTQYF.

V and J are TRBV7-8 and TRBJ2-7, with 9 bases matching TRBD2. The CDR3 runs to 15 residues. V was clipped by 5 bases and J by 0 bases; unmatched bases: 5. The germline gives CDR1 SGHVS, CDR2 FQNEAQ. The DNA of the CDR3 is TGTGCCAGCAGCCAGGCTAGCGGGATCTCCTACGAGCAGTACTTC. Encoded protein: CASSQASGISYEQYF.

Comments on this clonotype: Given a much more abundant clone one base away, this may be a read error. The chain recombines TRBV6-2 or TRBV6-3 with TRBJ2-5; 11 nucleotides agree with TRBD2. This CDR3 comprises 14 residues. With V trimmed by 6 bases and J by 6 bases, 6 bases remained unmatched. Looked up from germline, CDR1 is MNHEY and CDR2 is SVGEGT. For the CDR3, the DNA is TGTGCCAGCAGCCCGACTAGCGGGGAGCAGACCCAGTACTTC. Protein: CASSPTSGEQTQYF.

This clonotype came up many times. The junction and the germline gene differ at one end; a read error may be behind it. This chain joins TRBV5-1 and TRBJ2-7, with D possibly called TRBD1 or TRBD2 (5 bases each). Germline loops: CDR1 SGHRS, CDR2 YFSETQ. This CDR3 contains 13 residues. The CDR3 here is CASGFGTGLEQYF. CDR3 nucleotide sequence: TGCGCCAGCGGCTTTGGGACCGGACTCGAGCAGTACTTC. Using reference TRBV5-1 and TRBJ2-7 for the parts outside the CDR3, the full variable domain is KAGVTQTPRYLIKTRGQQVTLSCSPISGHRSVSWYQQTPGQGLQFLFEYFSETQRNKGNFPGRFSGRQFSNSRSEMNVSTLELGDSALYLCASGFGTGLEQYFGPGTRLTVT.

This clonotype was detected ten times or more. J is TRBJ1-4 and V is TRBV5-1; no definite D call. This CDR3 is 16 amino acids long. Looked up from germline, CDR1 is SGHRS and CDR2 is YFSETQ. Trimming shortened V by 0 bases and J by 3 bases, and 12 bases separated the two germline ends. DNA for the CDR3: TGCGCCAGCAGCTTGGATAGGGATGGGTCTAATGAAAAACTGTTTTTT. Translated, it gives CASSLDRDGSNEKLFF.

The chain couples TRBV27 to TRBJ2-2; TRBD2 might be the D (5 bases). Germline V CDR1 and CDR2: MNHEY, SMNVEV (reference sequence). This CDR3 has 19 residues. The ends were cut back, 1 base at V and 4 bases at J, with 22 bases in the middle. The CDR3 protein is CASSLYSGSSGMSTGELFF. CDR3 sequence (DNA): TGTGCCAGCAGTTTATACTCGGGATCCTCGGGTATGAGCACCGGGGAGCTGTTTTTT.

This clonotype was detected a few times. V gene TRBV20-1 combines with J gene TRBJ2-3; tentative D call: TRBD1 (5 bases). V was pared by 6 bases and J by 0 bases, with 16 bases between. The length of the CDR3 is 15 residues. Per germline, CDR1 DFQATT and CDR2 SNEGSKA (reference sequence). The CDR3, as DNA: TGCAGTGCCCGAACGGCAGGGTCTAGCACAGATACGCAGTATTTT. Protein product: CSARTAGSSTDTQYF.

As for this clonotype: The DNA is omitted, as the CDR3 cannot be located on it reliably, and the CDR3 follows TCRdb's listing. The chain employs TRBV29-1 and TRBJ2-1; no check of the table's D call, TRBD2, against the DNA was made. The CDR3 is 11 amino acids long, termini counted. Germline V gene lookup returns CDR1 SQVTM and CDR2 ANQGSEA. The CDR3 sequence: CSVAAGTTRFF.

The sample holds many counts of this clonotype. The chain links TRBV7-2 to TRBJ2-5, with D perhaps assigned TRBD1 or TRBD2 (6 bases each). Trimming took 5 bases from V and 7 from J, leaving 17 bases between them. This CDR3 comprises 14 residues. Germline assignment: CDR1 SGHTA and CDR2 FQGNSA. The CDR3 nucleotides are TGTGCCAGCAGCCCAGGGGCGGGGTATGGGACCCAGTACTTC. This gives the protein CASSPGAGYGTQYF. Looking up the rest from reference TRBV7-2 and TRBJ2-5 gives the full variable domain: GAGVSQSPSNKVTEKGKDVELRCDPISGHTALYWYRQSLGQGLEFLIYFQGNSAPDKSGLPSDRFSAERTGGSVSTLTIQRTQQEDSAVYLCASSPGAGYGTQYFGPGTRLLVL.

This clonotype was found many times. This chain joins TRBV20-1 and TRBJ2-7, with TRBD1 identical over 7 bases. Germline CDR1 DFQATT, CDR2 SNEGSKA (reference sequence). V was clipped by 2 bases and J by 6 bases; unmatched bases: 1. This CDR3 has 11 amino acids. This chain's CDR3 is CSARKGAEQYF. The CDR3 DNA follows: TGCAGTGCTAGAAAGGGGGCCGAGCAGTACTTC.

The chain joins TRBV24-1 to TRBJ2-2, with D possibly being TRBD1 (6 bases). Looked up from germline, CDR1 is KGHDR and CDR2 is SFDVKD. With 2 bases removed from V and 4 bases from J, the gap between germline ends came to 10 bases. This CDR3 has 15 amino acids. The CDR3 DNA reads TGTGCCACCAGTGATTCAGGGGCGGGCACCGGGGAGCTGTTTTTT. Protein product: CATSDSGAGTGELFF.

In this sample, this clonotype turned up many times. V gene TRBV28 combines with J gene TRBJ2-5, with D perhaps TRBD2 (6 bases). This CDR3 is built from 16 residues. Germline CDR1 and CDR2: MDHEN and SYDVKM. Trimming removed 2 bases at V and 0 bases at J, with 13 bases between. The CDR3 nucleotides are TGTGCCAGCAGTTTAGGCGTCCAGCGGGACCAAGAGACCCAGTACTTC. As protein: CASSLGVQRDQETQYF.

At least ten counts were recorded for this clonotype. V usage is TRBV5-1 and J usage is TRBJ2-7; 7 bases are shared with TRBD1. The J segment lost 4 bases and the V segment lost 4 bases, leaving 8 bases of the junction unmatched. CDR3 length equals 14 residues. Germline CDR1 SGHRS, CDR2 YFSETQ. CDR3 region: CASSQTGRTYEQYF. The DNA for the CDR3 is TGCGCCAGCAGCCAGACAGGGAGAACTTACGAGCAGTACTTC.

This clonotype was recorded many times. V is TRBV28 and J is TRBJ1-2, with D perhaps TRBD1 (5 bases). V dropped 1 base and J dropped 4 bases, with 7 bases sitting between them. Looked up from germline, CDR1 is MDHEN and CDR2 is SYDVKM. This CDR3 is 13 amino acids long. This chain's CDR3 is CASSLFGGYGYTF. CDR3 bases: TGTGCCAGCAGTTTATTCGGGGGCTATGGCTACACCTTC.

V and J are TRBV7-2 and TRBJ2-1, with unresolved D. V was clipped by 3 bases and J by 13 bases, with 19 bases between them. The germline V gene encodes CDR1 SGHTA and CDR2 FQGNSA. This CDR3 has 14 amino acids. In DNA, the CDR3 is TGTGCCAGCAGCTTCCGTCGGGCTTACAGCGATCAGTTCTTC. Translation gives CASSFRRAYSDQFF.

For this clonotype: Being one base from a much bigger clone, this may be a read error. The genes are TRBV20-1 and TRBJ2-1; 10 positions match TRBD2. J gave up 8 bases and V 0 bases, and 7 bases lay outside the gene matches. This CDR3 is 15 amino acids long. Germline V gene sequence: CDR1 DFQATT, CDR2 SNEGSKA (reference sequence). This CDR3 reads CSARDYATSGHEQFF. CDR3 coding DNA: TGCAGTGCTAGAGATTACGCGACTAGCGGGCATGAGCAGTTCTTC.

This clonotype was detected ten times or more. This chain joins TRBV12-3 or TRBV12-4 and TRBJ2-7; 9 bases align to TRBD1. The CDR3 totals 17 residues. With V trimmed by 3 bases and J by 4 bases, 13 bases remained unmatched. The CDR3 DNA reads as TGTGCCAGCAGTTTTAGGTGGAAGGACAGGGGATCTTACGAGCAGTACTTC. This codes for CASSFRWKDRGSYEQYF.

This clonotype was observed at least ten times. The V gene is TRBV27, the J gene TRBJ2-7; 7 positions agree with TRBD2. The CDR3 covers 16 residues. CDR1 is MNHEY and CDR2 is SMNVEV in the germline V gene (reference sequence). Losses at the gene ends were 3 bases for V and 0 bases for J; bases not matched to a gene: 8. The CDR3 protein is CASSFSRASGSYEQYF. CDR3 nucleotides: TGTGCCAGCAGTTTCAGTAGGGCTAGCGGCTCCTACGAGCAGTACTTC.

The chain joins TRBV4-2 to TRBJ2-7, with 10 bases lining up with TRBD2. V dropped 3 bases and J dropped 4; count of bases not matched to a gene: 9. Germline lookup yields CDR1 LGHNA and CDR2 YNFKEQ. The CDR3 extends over 16 amino acids. Here the CDR3 reads CASSQPLGTSEYEQYF. DNA of the CDR3: TGTGCCAGCAGCCAGCCATTGGGGACTAGCGAGTACGAGCAGTACTTC.

This clonotype was found many times. The V gene is TRBV28, the J gene TRBJ2-7; D may match TRBD1 or TRBD2 (5 bases each). CDR1 is MDHEN, CDR2 SYDVKM, per germline. V was clipped by 6 bases and J by 7 bases, with 19 bases between them. The CDR3 spans 14 residues. In nucleotides, the CDR3 is TGTGCCAGCAGCCTCAGAGGTCGTGGGGGTGAGCAGTACTTC. It encodes CASSLRGRGGEQYF. Complete variable domain (other parts from reference TRBV28 and TRBJ2-7): DVKVTQSSRYLVKRTGEKVFLECVQDMDHENMFWYRQDPGLGLRLIYFSYDVKMKEKGDIPEGYSVSREKKERFSLILESASTNQTSMYLCASSLRGRGGEQYFGPGTRLTVT.

There are many counts of this clonotype. The chain employs TRBV28 and TRBJ2-4, with D perhaps matching TRBD2 (5 bases). Trimming removed 10 bases from V and 1 base from J, with 14 bases in between. The V gene's germline CDR1 is MDHEN and CDR2 SYDVKM. The CDR3 is 14 amino acids. CDR3: CATYRGSAKNIQYF. CDR3 coding DNA: TGTGCCACGTACCGAGGGTCGGCCAAAAACATTCAGTACTTC.